This T cell receptor (beta chain) was retrieved from a study of regulatory T cells in long-lasting Graves disease. Time point reported: newly diagnosed GD, antithyroid drugs for less than 3 months. TCR sequences were obtained from RNA taken from PBMCs. A roughly 10-milliliter sample of peripheral blood was drawn into EDTA tubes. There are 15 residues in the CDR3. V was cut by 4 bases and J by 6 bases, with 19 bases left in between. In this sample, this clonotype turned up many times. Construction of TCR beta libraries relied on iRepertoire HTBI primers and on Arm-PCR targeting CDR3 regions. From the multiplex PCR reads, TCRdb called clonotypes with MiXCR, one entry per CDR3 protein. In the table there are about 350,000 distinct CDR3 sequences, around 15% of which are singletons. This sample was also put to use in a study of T cells in Graves' hyperthyroidism and ophthalmopathy. As that study records: It was considered stable Graves' hyperthyroidism when ophthalmopathy did not progress within 18 months. During a first-round RT-PCR of the TCR CDR3, the HTBI primer set was used. Most thyroid-expanded clonotypes above 0.001 were also found in blood.

The TCR sequence derives from a woman between 18 and 30 years old with Graves disease. The gene calls are TRBV12-3 or TRBV12-4 and TRBJ2-7, with a tentative D call TRBD2 (5 bases). The sequences come from peripheral blood mononuclear cells (PBMCs), collected at new diagnosis, from a patient treated with antithyroid drugs. This CDR3 reads CASSSYSGFLREQYF. The CDR3 coding sequence is TGTGCCAGCAGTTCTTACTCGGGATTCCTGCGCGAGCAGTACTTC.